This record concerns one T cell receptor beta chain sequence. Its target is unknown. Sequenced by immunoSEQ multiplex PCR; TCRdb stores in-frame clones only, minus some. The sample holds about 58,000 clones, roughly nine tenths seen once. This sample was included in a study of OX40 agonist ivuxolimab in advanced cancers. Background on the study: As their treatment, patients were administered ivuxolimab, an agonistic anti-OX40 (CD134) antibody.

The CDR3 has 15 residues. J lost 6 bases, V lost 3 bases, and 9 bases had no gene match. CDR1 and CDR2 from the germline V gene are SEHNR and FQNEAQ (reference sequence). Notes on the study in general: More expanded clones were seen, on average, in CD8+ T cells than in CD4+. Within 6 weeks, CD4+ and CD8+ blood T cells expanded clonally at 0.1 to 3.0 mg/kg.

Sample: CD4+ or CD8+ T cells sorted from blood, taken in a trial of the OX40 agonist ivuxolimab. This clonotype was sampled from an adult with an advanced solid tumor such as melanoma, head and neck, liver or kidney cancer. The chain is built from TRBV7-9 and TRBJ2-3; 7 nucleotides line up with TRBD2. CDR3: CASSLGGIPRDTQYF. CDR3 bases: TGTGCCAGCAGCTTGGGAGGGATACCCCGGGATACGCAGTATTTT.